The 10 T cell receptor beta chains reported below all come from one sample, sequenced in a study of blood T cell repertoires in COVID-19. Produced via immunoSEQ multiplex PCR; TCRdb's table is partial and in-frame only. The sample contains under 70,000 clones, 85% to 90% of which appear only once. Source material: peripheral blood. These receptors originate from a man between 60 and 70 years old with active COVID-19.

This sequence joins TRBV13 and TRBJ1-5, with D unclear. Germline loops: CDR1 PRHDT, CDR2 FYEKMQ (reference sequence). Trimming removed 6 bases from V and 4 bases from J, with 10 bases in between. The CDR3 has 13 amino acids. The CDR3 nucleotides are TGTGCCAGCAGTCAAACGCGGAATCAGCCCCAGCATTTT. As protein: CASSQTRNQPQHF.

V gene TRBV7-3 combines with J gene TRBJ2-1; TRBD2 matches 12 bases. CDR1 and CDR2 (germline): SGHTA, FQGTGA. This CDR3 region has 14 residues. V gave up 5 bases and J gave up 4 bases; unmatched junction bases: 0. The CDR3 sequence is CASSTSGGYNEQFF. CDR3 DNA: TGTGCCAGCAGCACTAGCGGGGGGTACAATGAGCAGTTCTTC.

This chain connects TRBV4-3 to TRBJ2-1; TRBD2 agrees at 13 bases. Germline V gene data show CDR1 as LGHNA and CDR2 as YSLEER. The CDR3 loop spans 22 amino acids. V was pared by 4 bases and J by 7 bases, with 25 bases of the junction left unmatched. The CDR3 region has the DNA TGCGCCAGCAGCCCACGGGGCAGGTTGGGACTAGCGGGACCCAGGGCCGGGAATGAGCAGTTCTTC. Amino acid sequence: CASSPRGRLGLAGPRAGNEQFF.

The J gene is TRBJ1-4, the V gene TRBV6-6, with TRBD1 matching 8 bases. CDR3 length equals 16 residues. V shed 0 bases, J shed 7 bases, and the junction held 7 bases outside the gene matches. The germline CDR1 and CDR2 sequences are MNHNY and SVGAGI (reference sequence). The CDR3 region has the DNA TGTGCCAGCAGTTACTCGGGGGGGACAGGCAGTGAAAAACTGTTTTTT. This translates into CASSYSGGTGSEKLFF.

This clone was seen a single time. V and J are TRBV6-5 and TRBJ2-2; 10 bases are shared with TRBD1. Trimming removed 6 bases from V and 6 bases from J; junction bases left unmatched: 7. The CDR3 loop spans 15 amino acids. The V gene's germline CDR1 is MNHEY and CDR2 SVGAGI. CDR3 in amino acids: CASSRDRGRSGELFF. CDR3 DNA sequence: TGTGCCAGCAGCCGAGACAGGGGGCGATCCGGGGAGCTGTTTTTT.

The V and J genes are TRBV30 and TRBJ1-2; tentative D call: TRBD1 (5 bases). V gave up 0 bases and J gave up 12 bases, with 20 bases separating them. CDR1 GTSNPN and CDR2 SVGIG come from the germline V gene (reference sequence). CDR3 length: 14 amino acids. The CDR3 nucleotides are TGTGCCTGGAGTGTACGGAAGGGTACGGGGGGGGACACCTTC. Protein sequence: CAWSVRKGTGGDTF.

The rearrangement joins TRBV27 to TRBJ1-4, with a tentative D call TRBD1 (6 bases). V gave up 3 bases and J gave up 4 bases, with 9 bases separating them. The CDR3 is made up of 14 amino acids. CDR1 MNHEY and CDR2 SMNVEV come from the germline V gene (reference sequence). DNA for the CDR3: TGTGCCAGCAGTTTCCAGGGGATTAATGAAAAACTGTTTTTT. It is translated as CASSFQGINEKLFF.

Only a few counts were recorded for this clone. The genes are TRBV6-5 and TRBJ1-5, with D possibly being TRBD1 (6 bases). Trimming took 11 bases from V and 3 from J, leaving 20 bases between them. Germline lookup yields CDR1 MNHEY and CDR2 SVGAGI. This CDR3 spans 15 amino acids. CDR3: CALTRIQGNNQPQHF. The CDR3 DNA reads TGTGCCCTAACGAGAATACAGGGAAACAATCAGCCCCAGCATTTT.

The chain recombines TRBV28 with TRBJ1-1; D is possibly TRBD1 (6 bases). CDR3 length: 14 amino acids. V was trimmed by 6 bases and J by 5 bases, leaving 16 bases between them. Looked up from germline, CDR1 is MDHEN and CDR2 is SYDVKM. The CDR3 DNA reads TGTGCCAGCAGCCCGTGGGGGGGGCGGACTGAAGCTTTCTTT. Translated, it gives CASSPWGGRTEAFF.

This clone appeared a single time. V usage is TRBV28 and J usage is TRBJ2-1; possibly TRBD1 for D (5 bases). Germline-derived CDR1 and CDR2 are MDHEN and SYDVKM. The CDR3 is 12 residues long. With 5 bases removed from V and 4 bases from J, the gap between germline ends came to 6 bases. The CDR3 region is CASSQGYNEQFF. In DNA, the CDR3 is TGTGCCAGCAGTCAGGGATACAATGAGCAGTTCTTC.